Listed below are T cell receptor beta chains from one sample, sequenced in a study of shared clonotypes between healthy human individuals. Repertoires were generated with immunoSEQ multiplex PCR, while TCRdb's copy carries only in-frame clones and drops some. Among millions of clones, approximately 90% were seen once, and the ten largest hold 0.13% to 0.15%. The sequenced sample was naive CD4+ T cells sorted from blood. The receptors come from a man younger than 35 in good health. The CDR3 runs from the conserved cysteine through the conserved F or W. Fields, in order: D gene, clone size, V gene, J gene, CDR3 protein, CDR3 DNA. A D gene is named only where the DNA matches it firmly. The listing skips clone size in some rows; elsewhere it reads once, few, many or a size class.

>TRBD1|-|TRBV9|TRBJ1-5
CASSQGGINQPQHF
TGTGCCAGCAGCCAGGGGGGCATCAATCAGCCCCAGCATTTT
>-|few|TRBV2|TRBJ2-3
CASSASTDTQYF
TGTGCCAGCAGTGCCAGCACAGATACGCAGTATTTT
>TRBD2|-|TRBV5-1|TRBJ2-3
CASSLLAGGPTDTQYF
TGCGCCAGCAGCCTGTTAGCGGGAGGGCCGACAGATACGCAGTATTTT
>-|-|TRBV7-9|TRBJ1-1
CASSLVVGSGAFF
TGTGCCAGCAGCTTAGTTGTGGGATCGGGAGCTTTCTTT
>-|-|TRBV18|TRBJ2-7
CASSPSVSRGYEQYF
TGTGCCAGCTCACCCTCGGTCTCTAGGGGCTACGAGCAGTACTTC
>-|-|TRBV30|TRBJ1-1
CAGGENTEAFF
TGTGCCGGAGGGGAGAACACTGAAGCTTTCTTT
>TRBD2|-|TRBV19|TRBJ2-3
CASSRRLAGVADTQYF
TGTGCCAGTAGTCGAAGACTAGCGGGAGTTGCAGATACGCAGTATTTT
>TRBD1|few|TRBV9|TRBJ1-2
CASSVEQGAANYGYTF
TGTGCCAGCAGCGTAGAACAGGGGGCGGCTAACTATGGCTACACCTTC
>-|-|TRBV11-2|TRBJ2-7
CASGSILTVSYEQYF
TGTGCCAGCGGAAGCATATTGACAGTCTCCTACGAGCAGTACTTC
>TRBD2|-|TRBV5-1|TRBJ2-1
CASSLEGSGSSDEQFF
TGCGCCAGCAGCTTGGAGGGTAGCGGGAGTTCGGATGAGCAGTTCTTC
>-|few|TRBV5-4|TRBJ1-5
CASSLGKKENQPQHF
TGTGCCAGCAGCTTAGGCAAGAAGGAGAATCAGCCCCAGCATTTT
>-|-|TRBV5-6|TRBJ1-4
CASSWGDTRSGEKLFF
TGTGCCAGCAGCTGGGGGGACACCAGGTCTGGGGAAAAACTGTTTTTT
>-|-|TRBV7-2|TRBJ2-1
CASTTSFRSYNEQFF
TGTGCCAGCACTACCTCCTTCCGGAGTTACAATGAGCAGTTCTTC
>-|-|TRBV2|TRBJ2-7
CASSESWTYEQYF
TGTGCCAGCAGTGAGAGCTGGACCTACGAGCAGTACTTC
>-|-|TRBV5-6|TRBJ2-2
CASSLTAGSTGELFF
TGTGCCAGCAGCTTAACAGCCGGGAGCACCGGGGAGCTGTTTTTT
>-|-|TRBV7-8|TRBJ2-7
CASSLAATDPYEQYF
TGTGCCAGCAGCTTAGCGGCGACAGACCCCTACGAGCAGTACTTC
>-|-|TRBV19|TRBJ1-6
CASSGGTYNSPLHF
TGTGCCAGTTCCGGAGGCACCTATAATTCACCCCTCCACTTT
>TRBD1|-|TRBV6-6|TRBJ1-2
CASSLGGEANYGYTF
TGTGCCAGCAGCCTAGGGGGCGAAGCTAACTATGGCTACACCTTC
>-|-|TRBV29-1|TRBJ2-3
CSVVKFQGSTDTQYF
TGCAGCGTTGTAAAGTTTCAGGGTAGCACAGATACGCAGTATTTT
>-|-|TRBV9|TRBJ1-4
CASSVRGEGWEKLFF
TGTGCCAGCAGCGTAAGGGGGGAGGGTTGGGAAAAACTGTTTTTT
>TRBD2|-|TRBV6-5|TRBJ2-7
CATQRGTYEQYF
TGTGCCACCCAGCGGGGAACCTACGAGCAGTACTTC
>-|once|TRBV10-3|TRBJ1-1
CAISEDRWGAFF
TGTGCCATCAGTGAGGACAGGTGGGGCGCTTTCTTT
>-|once|TRBV5-1|TRBJ1-4
CASSLAGRREEKLFF
TGCGCCAGCAGCTTGGCTGGCAGAAGGGAAGAAAAACTGTTTTTT
>-|-|TRBV5-4|TRBJ2-5
CASSLGPGEGETQYF
TGTGCCAGCAGCTTGGGGCCGGGAGAGGGGGAGACCCAGTACTTC
>TRBD2|-|TRBV5-6|TRBJ2-7
CASRRTSGGAEQYF
TGTGCCAGCAGGCGGACTAGCGGGGGGGCCGAGCAGTACTTC
>TRBD2|-|TRBV10-1|TRBJ2-5
CASSAFTGEGQETQYF
TGCGCCAGCAGTGCTTTCACGGGGGAGGGACAAGAGACCCAGTACTTC
>-|-|TRBV4-1|TRBJ1-4
CASSQGSWGGQEKLFF
TGCGCCAGCAGCCAAGGTTCCTGGGGTGGGCAGGAAAAACTGTTTTTT
>TRBD1|-|TRBV5-1|TRBJ2-7
CASSLGDRGEQYF
TGCGCCAGCAGCTTGGGGGACAGGGGCGAGCAGTACTTC
>TRBD1|-|TRBV2|TRBJ1-1
CASNRQGANTEAFF
TGTGCCAGCAACAGACAGGGGGCTAACACTGAAGCTTTCTTT
>-|-|TRBV30|TRBJ2-5
CAWSVRRGETQYF
TGTGCCTGGAGTGTACGCAGGGGAGAGACCCAGTACTTC
>-|-|TRBV4-3|TRBJ2-5
CASSQGTKGIGTQYF
TGCGCCAGCAGCCAAGGGACTAAGGGGATAGGGACCCAGTACTTC
>-|once|TRBV5-1|TRBJ1-2
CASSLEGSWGGYTF
TGCGCCAGCAGCTTGGAGGGCAGTTGGGGTGGCTACACCTTC
>TRBD2|-|TRBV5-1|TRBJ2-7
CASSLVLAGGWELYF
TGCGCCAGCAGCTTGGTCCTAGCGGGAGGCTGGGAGCTGTACTTC
>-|-|TRBV4-1|TRBJ1-4
CASSQERANLRQEKLFF
TGCGCCAGCAGCCAAGAACGGGCTAACCTGCGGCAAGAAAAACTGTTTTTT
>-|-|TRBV29-1|TRBJ2-3
CSVEVTDADTQYF
TGCAGCGTTGAGGTCACGGATGCAGATACGCAGTATTTT
>TRBD1|-|TRBV5-1|TRBJ2-7
CASSDRGKAYEQYF
TGCGCCAGCAGCGACAGGGGGAAGGCCTACGAGCAGTACTTC
>-|-|TRBV9|TRBJ1-2
CASSVEEGDYGYTF
TGTGCCAGCAGCGTAGAAGAGGGGGACTATGGCTACACCTTC
>-|-|TRBV2|TRBJ1-2
CASIMGTGGGYGYTF
TGTGCCAGCATTATGGGGACTGGGGGGGGTTATGGCTACACCTTC
>-|-|TRBV7-3|TRBJ2-2
CARANYVTGELFF
TGTGCCAGAGCGAATTACGTCACCGGGGAGCTGTTTTTT
>-|-|TRBV18|TRBJ1-2
CASSNEDGYTF
TGTGCCAGCTCAAATGAGGATGGCTACACCTTC
>TRBD1|once|TRBV5-1|TRBJ1-6
CASSRAGTGGLNSPLHF
TGCGCCAGCAGCCGGGCCGGGACAGGGGGCTTGAATTCACCCCTCCACTTT
>TRBD1|-|TRBV5-1|TRBJ2-1
CASSLQGTGGDEQFF
TGCGCCAGCAGCTTACAGGGGACAGGGGGCGATGAGCAGTTCTTC
>-|-|TRBV6-5|TRBJ1-1
CASREQGPPNTEAFF
TGTGCCAGCAGGGAACAGGGTCCACCTAACACTGAAGCTTTCTTT
>-|-|TRBV7-8|TRBJ1-6
CASSPPRGSYNSPLHF
TGTGCCAGCAGCCCCCCGAGGGGCTCCTATAATTCACCCCTCCACTTT
>TRBD2|-|TRBV7-2|TRBJ2-4
CASSLRLAGVAKNIQYF
TGTGCCAGCAGCTTACGACTAGCGGGAGTGGCCAAAAACATTCAGTACTTC
>-|once|TRBV4-3|TRBJ2-3
CASSHDATKPDTQYF
TGCGCCAGCAGCCATGACGCGACTAAGCCAGATACGCAGTATTTT
>-|-|TRBV4-3|TRBJ2-2
CASSQDRFVTGELFF
TGCGCCAGCAGCCAAGATCGCTTCGTCACCGGGGAGCTGTTTTTT
>-|once|TRBV7-6|TRBJ1-1
CASSLAGRHTEAFF
TGTGCCAGCAGCTTAGCGGGAAGACACACTGAAGCTTTCTTT
>-|-|TRBV10-2|TRBJ2-4
CASEGGGGKGAKNIQYF
TGCGCCAGCGAAGGAGGCGGCGGGAAGGGGGCCAAAAACATTCAGTACTTC
>-|-|TRBV30|TRBJ1-5
CAWSEDNYQPQHF
TGTGCCTGGAGTGAGGACAATTATCAGCCCCAGCATTTT
>TRBD2|-|TRBV11-3|TRBJ2-3
CASSSSGLGGDTQYF
TGTGCCAGCAGCTCTTCGGGACTAGGTGGGGATACGCAGTATTTT
>TRBD2|-|TRBV7-2|TRBJ2-2
CASSFLAGVGTGELFF
TGTGCCAGCAGCTTCCTAGCGGGAGTCGGCACCGGGGAGCTGTTTTTT
>-|once|TRBV19|TRBJ2-1
CASSIGGQYNEQFF
TGTGCCAGTAGTATAGGGGGGCAATACAATGAGCAGTTCTTC